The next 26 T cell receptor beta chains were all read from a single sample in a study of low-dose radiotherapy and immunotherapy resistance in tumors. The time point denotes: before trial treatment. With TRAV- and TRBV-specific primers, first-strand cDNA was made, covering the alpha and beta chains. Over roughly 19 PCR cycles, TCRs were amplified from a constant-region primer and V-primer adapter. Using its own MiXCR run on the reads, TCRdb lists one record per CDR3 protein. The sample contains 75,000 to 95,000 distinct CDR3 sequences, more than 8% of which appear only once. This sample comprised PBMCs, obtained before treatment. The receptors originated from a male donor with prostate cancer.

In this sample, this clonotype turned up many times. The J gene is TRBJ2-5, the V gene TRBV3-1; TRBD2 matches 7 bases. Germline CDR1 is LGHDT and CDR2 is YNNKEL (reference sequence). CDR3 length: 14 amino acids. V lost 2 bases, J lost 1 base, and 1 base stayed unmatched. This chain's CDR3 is CASSQPSGQETQYF. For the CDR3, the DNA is TGTGCCAGCAGCCAACCTAGCGGCCAAGAGACCCAGTACTTC.

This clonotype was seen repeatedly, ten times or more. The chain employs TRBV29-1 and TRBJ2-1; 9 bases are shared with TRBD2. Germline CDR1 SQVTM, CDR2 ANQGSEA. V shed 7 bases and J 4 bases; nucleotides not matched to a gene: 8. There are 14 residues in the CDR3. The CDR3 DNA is TGCAGCGCCTCCGGGACTAGCTCTTACAATGAGCAGTTCTTC. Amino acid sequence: CSASGTSSYNEQFF.

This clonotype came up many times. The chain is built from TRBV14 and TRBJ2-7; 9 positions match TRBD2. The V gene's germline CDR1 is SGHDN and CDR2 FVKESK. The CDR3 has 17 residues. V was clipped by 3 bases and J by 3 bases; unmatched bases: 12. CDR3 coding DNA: TGTGCCAGCAGCCATTTGAAGCGGGAGGCCCCAATCTACGAGCAGTACTTC. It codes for CASSHLKREAPIYEQYF.

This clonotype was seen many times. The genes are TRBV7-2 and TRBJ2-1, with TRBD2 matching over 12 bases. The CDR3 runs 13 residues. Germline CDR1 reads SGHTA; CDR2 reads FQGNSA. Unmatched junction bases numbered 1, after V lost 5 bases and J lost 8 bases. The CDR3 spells CASSRLAGDEQFF. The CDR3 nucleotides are TGTGCCAGCAGCCGACTAGCGGGAGATGAGCAGTTCTTC.

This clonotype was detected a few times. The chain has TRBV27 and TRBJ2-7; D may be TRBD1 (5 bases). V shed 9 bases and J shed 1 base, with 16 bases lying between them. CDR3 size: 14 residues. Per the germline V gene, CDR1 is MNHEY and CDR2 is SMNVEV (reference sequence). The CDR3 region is CARPQGPPSYEQYF. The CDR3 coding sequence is TGTGCCAGACCTCAGGGTCCCCCATCCTACGAGCAGTACTTC.

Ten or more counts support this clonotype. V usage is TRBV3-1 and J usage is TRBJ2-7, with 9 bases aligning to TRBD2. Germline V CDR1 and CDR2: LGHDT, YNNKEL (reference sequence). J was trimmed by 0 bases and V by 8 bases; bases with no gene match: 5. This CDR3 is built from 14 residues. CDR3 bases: TGTGCCAGCGAGGCGCGGGAGGGCTCCTACGAGCAGTACTTC. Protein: CASEAREGSYEQYF.

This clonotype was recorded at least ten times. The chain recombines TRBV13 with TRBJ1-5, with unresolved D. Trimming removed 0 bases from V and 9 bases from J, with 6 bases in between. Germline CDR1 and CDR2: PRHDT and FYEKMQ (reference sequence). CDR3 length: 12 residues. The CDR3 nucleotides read TGTGCCAGCAGCTTAGGTGCGAGGCCCCAGCATTTT. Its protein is CASSLGARPQHF.

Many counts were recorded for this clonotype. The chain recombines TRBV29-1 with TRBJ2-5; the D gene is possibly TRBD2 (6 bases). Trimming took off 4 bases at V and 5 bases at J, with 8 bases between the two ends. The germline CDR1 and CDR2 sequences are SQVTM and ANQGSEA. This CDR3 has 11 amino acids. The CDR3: CSVASEETQYF. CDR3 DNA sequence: TGCAGCGTTGCTAGCGAGGAGACCCAGTACTTC.

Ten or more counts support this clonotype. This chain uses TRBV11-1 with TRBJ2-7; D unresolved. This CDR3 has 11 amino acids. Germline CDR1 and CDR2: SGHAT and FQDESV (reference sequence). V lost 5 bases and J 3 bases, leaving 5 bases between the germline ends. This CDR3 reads CASSGYYEQYF. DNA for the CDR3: TGTGCCAGCAGCGGTTACTACGAGCAGTACTTC.

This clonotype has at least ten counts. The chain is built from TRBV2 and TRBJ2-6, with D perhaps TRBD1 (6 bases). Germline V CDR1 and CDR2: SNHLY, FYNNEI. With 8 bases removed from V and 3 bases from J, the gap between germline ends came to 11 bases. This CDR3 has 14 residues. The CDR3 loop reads CASCQGNGANVLTF. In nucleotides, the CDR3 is TGTGCCAGCTGCCAGGGGAATGGGGCCAACGTCCTGACTTTC.

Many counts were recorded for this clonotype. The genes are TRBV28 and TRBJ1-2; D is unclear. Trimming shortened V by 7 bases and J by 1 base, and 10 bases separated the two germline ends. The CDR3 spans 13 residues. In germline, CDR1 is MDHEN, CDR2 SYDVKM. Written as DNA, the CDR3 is TGTGCCAGCACCGACGGGTATAACTATGGCTACACCTTC. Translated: CASTDGYNYGYTF.

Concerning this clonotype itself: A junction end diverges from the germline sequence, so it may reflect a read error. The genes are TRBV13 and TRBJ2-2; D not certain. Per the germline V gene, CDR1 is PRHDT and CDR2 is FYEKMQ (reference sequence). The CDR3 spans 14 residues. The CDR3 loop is CASSLAPNTWELFF. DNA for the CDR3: TGTGCCAGCAGCTTAGCCCCGAACACCTGGGAGCTGTTTTTT.

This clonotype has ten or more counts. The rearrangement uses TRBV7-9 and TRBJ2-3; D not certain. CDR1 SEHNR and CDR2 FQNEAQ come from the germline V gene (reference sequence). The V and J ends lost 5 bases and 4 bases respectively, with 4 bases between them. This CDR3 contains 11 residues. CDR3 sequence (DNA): TGTGCCAGCAGCCAGTCAGATACGCAGTATTTT. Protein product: CASSQSDTQYF.

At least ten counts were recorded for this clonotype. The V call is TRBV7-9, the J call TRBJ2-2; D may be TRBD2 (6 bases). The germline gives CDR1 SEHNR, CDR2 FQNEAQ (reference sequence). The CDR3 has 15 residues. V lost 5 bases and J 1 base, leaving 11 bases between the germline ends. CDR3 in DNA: TGTGCCAGCAGCCTCGGGGAGGTGAACACCGGGGAGCTGTTTTTT. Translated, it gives CASSLGEVNTGELFF.

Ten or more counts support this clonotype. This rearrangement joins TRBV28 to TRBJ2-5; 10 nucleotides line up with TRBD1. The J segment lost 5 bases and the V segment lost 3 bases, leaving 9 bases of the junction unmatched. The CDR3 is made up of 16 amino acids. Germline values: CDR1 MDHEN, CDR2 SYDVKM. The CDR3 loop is CASSFRGQGGRETQYF. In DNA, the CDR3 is TGTGCCAGCAGTTTTAGAGGACAGGGGGGTCGGGAGACCCAGTACTTC.

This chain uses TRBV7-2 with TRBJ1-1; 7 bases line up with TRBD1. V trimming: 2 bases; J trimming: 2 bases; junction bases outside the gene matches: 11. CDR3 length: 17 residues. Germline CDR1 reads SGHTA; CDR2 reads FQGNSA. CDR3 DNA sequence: TGTGCCAGCAGCTTAACATTCCGGGACAGAGGAAACACTGAAGCTTTCTTT. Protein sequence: CASSLTFRDRGNTEAFF.

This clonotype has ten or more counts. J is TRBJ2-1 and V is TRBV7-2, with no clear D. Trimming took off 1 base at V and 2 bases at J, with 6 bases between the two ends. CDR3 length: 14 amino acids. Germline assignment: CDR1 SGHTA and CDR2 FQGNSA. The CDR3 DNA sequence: TGTGCCAGCAGCTTAGAAGGACCCTACAATGAGCAGTTCTTC. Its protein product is CASSLEGPYNEQFF. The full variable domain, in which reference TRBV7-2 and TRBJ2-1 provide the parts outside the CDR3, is GAGVSQSPSNKVTEKGKDVELRCDPISGHTALYWYRQSLGQGLEFLIYFQGNSAPDKSGLPSDRFSAERTGGSVSTLTIQRTQQEDSAVYLCASSLEGPYNEQFFGPGTRLTVL.

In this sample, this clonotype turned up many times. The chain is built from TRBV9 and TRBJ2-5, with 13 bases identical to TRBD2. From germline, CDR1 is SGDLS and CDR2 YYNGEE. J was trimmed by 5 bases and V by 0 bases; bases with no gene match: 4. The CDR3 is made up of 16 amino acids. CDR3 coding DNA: TGTGCCAGCAGCGTAGGACTAGCGGGAGGATGGGAGACCCAGTACTTC. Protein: CASSVGLAGGWETQYF. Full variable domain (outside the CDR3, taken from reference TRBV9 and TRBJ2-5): DSGVTQTPKHLITATGQRVTLRCSPRSGDLSVYWYQQSLDQGLQFLIQYYNGEERAKGNILERFSAQQFPDLHSELNLSSLELGDSALYFCASSVGLAGGWETQYFGPGTRLLVL.

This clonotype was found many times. CDR3 in DNA: TGCGCCAGCAGTTCAGACAGCTACAATGAGCAGTTCTTC. Encoded protein: CASSSDSYNEQFF. V is TRBV4-1 and J is TRBJ2-1; the D gene is possibly TRBD1 (5 bases). This CDR3 contains 13 residues. Germline lookup yields CDR1 MGHRA and CDR2 YSYEKL. V lost 6 bases to trimming and J lost 3 bases, with 9 bases between them.

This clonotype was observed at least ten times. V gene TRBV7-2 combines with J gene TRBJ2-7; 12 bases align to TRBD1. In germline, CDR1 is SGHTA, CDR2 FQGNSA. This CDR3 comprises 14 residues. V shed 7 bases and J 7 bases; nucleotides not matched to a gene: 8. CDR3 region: CASNLGQGAGEQYF. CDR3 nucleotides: TGTGCCAGCAACCTGGGACAGGGGGCGGGAGAGCAGTACTTC.

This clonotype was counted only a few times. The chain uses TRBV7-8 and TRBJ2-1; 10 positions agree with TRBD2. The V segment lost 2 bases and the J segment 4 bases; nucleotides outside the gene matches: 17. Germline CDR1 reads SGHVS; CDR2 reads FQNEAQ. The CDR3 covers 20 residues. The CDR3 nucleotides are TGTGCCAGCAGCTTATTTATAGCTAGCGGGAGAATCCCGCAATACAATGAGCAGTTCTTC. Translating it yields CASSLFIASGRIPQYNEQFF.

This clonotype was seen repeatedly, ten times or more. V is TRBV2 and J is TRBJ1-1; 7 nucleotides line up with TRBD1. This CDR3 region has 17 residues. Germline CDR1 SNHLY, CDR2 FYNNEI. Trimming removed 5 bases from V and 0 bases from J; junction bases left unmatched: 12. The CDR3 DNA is TGTGCCAGCAGTACCGAAAGCGAGACAGGGATGAACACTGAAGCTTTCTTT. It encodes CASSTESETGMNTEAFF.

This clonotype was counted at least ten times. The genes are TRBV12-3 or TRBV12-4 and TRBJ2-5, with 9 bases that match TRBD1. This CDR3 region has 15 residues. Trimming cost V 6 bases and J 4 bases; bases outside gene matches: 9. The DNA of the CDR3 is TGTGCCAGCAGCTTCCCCACAGGGGGCGCAGAGACCCAGTACTTC. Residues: CASSFPTGGAETQYF.

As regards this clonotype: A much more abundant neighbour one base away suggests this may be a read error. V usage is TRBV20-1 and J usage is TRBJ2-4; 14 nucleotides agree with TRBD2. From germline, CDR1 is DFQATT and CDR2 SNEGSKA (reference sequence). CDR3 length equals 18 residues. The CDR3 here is CSATRLAGGVLAINIQYF. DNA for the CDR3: TGCAGTGCTACTAGACTAGCGGGAGGGGTACTAGCCATAAACATTCAGTACTTC.

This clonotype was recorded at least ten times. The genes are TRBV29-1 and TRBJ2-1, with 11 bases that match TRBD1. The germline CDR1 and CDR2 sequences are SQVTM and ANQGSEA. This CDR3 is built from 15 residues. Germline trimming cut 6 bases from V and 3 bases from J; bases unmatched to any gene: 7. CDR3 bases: TGCAGCGTCCCAGGTGGGACAGGGGGCTACAATGAGCAGTTCTTC. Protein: CSVPGGTGGYNEQFF.

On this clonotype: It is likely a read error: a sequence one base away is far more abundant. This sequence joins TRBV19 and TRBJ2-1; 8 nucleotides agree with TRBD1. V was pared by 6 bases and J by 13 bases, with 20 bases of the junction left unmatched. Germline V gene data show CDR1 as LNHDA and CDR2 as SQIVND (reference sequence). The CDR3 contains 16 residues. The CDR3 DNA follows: TGTGCCAGTAGGGCACAGGGGGGCCAGCTTAAAGAGACCCAGTTCTTC. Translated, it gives CASRAQGGQLKETQFF.